This T cell receptor (beta chain) derives from a study of CD8 T cells in ankylosing spondylitis. Study-wide results and caveats: Disease-linked clones reportedly concentrated significantly in matched ankylosing spondylitis synovial fluid.

In TCRdb, the 5' RACE reads were re-called with MiXCR into one record per CDR3 protein. The sample has roughly 260,000 distinct CDR3 sequences, about 19% seen once. This CDR3 has 16 residues. With 4 bases clipped from V and 0 bases from J, the junction kept 4 bases outside the gene matches. CDR1 is LGHDT, CDR2 YNNKEL, per germline (reference sequence). A remark on this clonotype: The target antigen is unknown.

This receptor was taken from a male donor with ankylosing spondylitis or in good health (not recorded which). Sequences were obtained from blood, either unsorted or a sorted T cell fraction (not recorded which). The chain links TRBV3-1 to TRBJ2-4; 9 nucleotides match TRBD1. The CDR3: CASSLGTGIAKNIQYF. The CDR3 bases are TGTGCCAGCAGCCTCGGGACAGGGATAGCCAAAAACATTCAGTACTTC. The variable domain in full, completed from reference TRBV3-1 and TRBJ2-4, reads DTAVSQTPKYLVTQMGNDKSIKCEQNLGHDTMYWYKQDSKKFLKIMFSYNNKELIINETVPNRFSPKSPDKAHLNLHINSLELGDSAVYFCASSLGTGIAKNIQYFGAGTRLSVL.